This T cell receptor beta chain was sequenced for a study of shared clonotypes between healthy human individuals. Germline V CDR1 and CDR2: LNHDA, SQIVND (reference sequence). V dropped 11 bases and J dropped 3 bases, with 25 bases sitting between them. The CDR3 is 17 residues long. CD45RA-negative memory and CD45RA+ naive subsets were split from the CD4+ cells. An approximately 200 ng quantity of DNA, 25,000 to 30,000 T cell genomes, went into the sorted-subset replicate PCRs. Using immunoSEQ multiplex PCR, the repertoire was profiled, and TCRdb retains in-frame clones only, with some absent. The sample consists of a few hundred thousand clones, more than 95% of them appearing once.

V gene TRBV19 combines with J gene TRBJ1-4, with D unresolved. Sequencing input: naive CD4+ T cells sorted from blood. Described subset: CD45RA+ positively selected. The receptor comes from a woman aged 25-40 years in good health. This chain's CDR3 is CASTGRALGSANEKLFF. CDR3 DNA sequence: TGTGCCTCCACCGGGAGGGCCCTGGGATCGGCTAATGAAAAACTGTTTTTT.